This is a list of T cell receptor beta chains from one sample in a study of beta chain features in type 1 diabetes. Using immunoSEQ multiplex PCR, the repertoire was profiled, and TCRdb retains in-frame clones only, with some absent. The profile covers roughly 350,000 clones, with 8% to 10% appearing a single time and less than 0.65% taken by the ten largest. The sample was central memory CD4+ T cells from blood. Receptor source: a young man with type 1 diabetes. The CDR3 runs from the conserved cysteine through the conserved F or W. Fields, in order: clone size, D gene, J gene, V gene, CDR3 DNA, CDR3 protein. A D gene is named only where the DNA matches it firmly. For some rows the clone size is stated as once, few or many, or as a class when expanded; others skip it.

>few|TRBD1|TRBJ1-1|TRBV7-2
TGTGCCAGCAGCTTAGCGCAGGGGGCGGCCACTGAAGCTTTCTTT
CASSLAQGAATEAFF
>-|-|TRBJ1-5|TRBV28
TGTGCCAGCAGTTTTCTCAGTGGGGCTCAGCCCCAGCATTTT
CASSFLSGAQPQHF
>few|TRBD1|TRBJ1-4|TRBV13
TGTGCCAGCAGCTTTGGCGCAGGGGGGAATGAAAAACTGTTTTTT
CASSFGAGGNEKLFF
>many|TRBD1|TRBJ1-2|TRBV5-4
TGTGCCAGCAGATTTCGGACAGGGGCCTCCTATGGCTACACCTTC
CASRFRTGASYGYTF
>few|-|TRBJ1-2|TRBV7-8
TGTGCCAGCAGCACCCGTTCCAGGGACTCTTCTGGCTACACCTTC
CASSTRSRDSSGYTF
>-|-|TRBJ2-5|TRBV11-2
TGTGCCAGCAGCATCCTGGACTACGGGACCCAGTACTTC
CASSILDYGTQYF
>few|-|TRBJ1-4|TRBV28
TGTGCCAGCAGTTTAAGGGAAAAACTGTTTTTT
CASSLREKLFF
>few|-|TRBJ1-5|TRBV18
TGTGCCAGCTCTCCTCAGGGGTTCAGCAATCAGCCCCAGCATTTT
CASSPQGFSNQPQHF
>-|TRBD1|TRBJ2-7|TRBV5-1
TGCGCCAGCAGCATCGGACAGGCCAGGAACGTCGAGCAGTACTTC
CASSIGQARNVEQYF
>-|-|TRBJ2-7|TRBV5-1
TGCGCCAGCACCCCCGGGACTCAGGAGTCCCACGAGCAGTACTTC
CASTPGTQESHEQYF
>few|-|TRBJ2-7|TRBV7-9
TGTGCCAGTCGGCAGGGGCCGACCTACGAGCAGTACTTC
CASRQGPTYEQYF